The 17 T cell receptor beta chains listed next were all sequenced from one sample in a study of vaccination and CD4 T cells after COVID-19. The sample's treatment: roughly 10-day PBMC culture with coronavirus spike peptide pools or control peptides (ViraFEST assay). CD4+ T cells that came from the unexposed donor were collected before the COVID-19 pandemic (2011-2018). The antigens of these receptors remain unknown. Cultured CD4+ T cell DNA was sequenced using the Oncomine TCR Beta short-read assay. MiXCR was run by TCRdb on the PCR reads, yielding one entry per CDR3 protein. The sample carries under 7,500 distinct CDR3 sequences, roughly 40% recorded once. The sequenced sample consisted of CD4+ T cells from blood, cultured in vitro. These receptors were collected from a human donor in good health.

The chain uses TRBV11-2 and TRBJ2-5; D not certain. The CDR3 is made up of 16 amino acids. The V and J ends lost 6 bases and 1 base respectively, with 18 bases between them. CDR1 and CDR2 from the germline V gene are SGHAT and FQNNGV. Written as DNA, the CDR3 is TGTGCCAGCAGATCCACCTGGTTGGGCCTCCAAGAGACCCAGTACTTC. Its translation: CASRSTWLGLQETQYF.

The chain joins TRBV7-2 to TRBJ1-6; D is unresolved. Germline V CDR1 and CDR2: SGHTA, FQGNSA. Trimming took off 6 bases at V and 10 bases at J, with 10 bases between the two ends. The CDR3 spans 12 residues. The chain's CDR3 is CASSFLASPLHF. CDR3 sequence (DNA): TGTGCCAGCAGTTTTTTAGCCTCACCCCTCCACTTT. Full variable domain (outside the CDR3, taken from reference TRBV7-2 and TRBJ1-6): GAGVSQSPSNKVTEKGKDVELRCDPISGHTALYWYRQSLGQGLEFLIYFQGNSAPDKSGLPSDRFSAERTGGSVSTLTIQRTQQEDSAVYLCASSFLASPLHFGNGTRLTVT.

The chain's CDR3 is CASSSPGQGYEQYF. In DNA form, the CDR3 reads TGTGCCAGCAGTTCCCCGGGACAGGGCTACGAGCAGTACTTC. The rearrangement uses TRBV6-5 and TRBJ2-7; TRBD1 matches 9 bases. Losses at the gene ends were 4 bases for V and 3 bases for J; bases not matched to a gene: 4. The length of the CDR3 is 14 residues. Per germline, CDR1 MNHEY and CDR2 SVGAGI.

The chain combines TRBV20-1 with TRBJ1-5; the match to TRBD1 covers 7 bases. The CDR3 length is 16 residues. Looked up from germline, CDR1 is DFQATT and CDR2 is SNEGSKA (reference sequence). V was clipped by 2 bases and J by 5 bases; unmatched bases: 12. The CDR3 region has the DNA TGCAGTGCTAGAATCTGGACAGGTCCACGGGATCAGCCCCAGCATTTT. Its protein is CSARIWTGPRDQPQHF.

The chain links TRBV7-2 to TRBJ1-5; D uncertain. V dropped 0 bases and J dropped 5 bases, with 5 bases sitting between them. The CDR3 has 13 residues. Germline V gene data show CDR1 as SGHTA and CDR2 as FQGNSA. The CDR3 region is CASSLAQYQPQHF. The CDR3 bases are TGTGCCAGCAGCTTAGCGCAGTATCAGCCCCAGCATTTT.

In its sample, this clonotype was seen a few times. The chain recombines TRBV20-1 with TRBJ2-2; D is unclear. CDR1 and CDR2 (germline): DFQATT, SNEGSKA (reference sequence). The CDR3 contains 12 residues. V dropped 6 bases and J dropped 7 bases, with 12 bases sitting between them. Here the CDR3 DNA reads TGCAGTGCAAGGGTGCAAGGCGGGGAGCTGTTTTTT. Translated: CSARVQGGELFF.

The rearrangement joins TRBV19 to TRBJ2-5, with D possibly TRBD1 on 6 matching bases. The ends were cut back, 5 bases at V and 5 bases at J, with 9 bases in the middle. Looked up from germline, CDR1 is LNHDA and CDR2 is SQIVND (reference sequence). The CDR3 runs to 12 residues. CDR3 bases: TGTGCCAGTAGTCATAGGGGGGAGACCCAGTACTTC. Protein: CASSHRGETQYF. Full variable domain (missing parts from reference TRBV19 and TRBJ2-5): DGGITQSPKYLFRKEGQNVTLSCEQNLNHDAMYWYRQDPGQGLRLIYYSQIVNDFQKGDIAEGYSVSREKKESFPLTVTSAQKNPTAFYLCASSHRGETQYFGPGTRLLVL.

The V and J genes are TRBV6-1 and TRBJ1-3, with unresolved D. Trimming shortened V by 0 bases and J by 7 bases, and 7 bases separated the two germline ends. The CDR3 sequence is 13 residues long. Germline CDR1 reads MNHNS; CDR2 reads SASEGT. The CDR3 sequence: CASSEAQWNTIYF. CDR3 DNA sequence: TGTGCCAGCAGTGAAGCCCAGTGGAACACCATATATTTT.

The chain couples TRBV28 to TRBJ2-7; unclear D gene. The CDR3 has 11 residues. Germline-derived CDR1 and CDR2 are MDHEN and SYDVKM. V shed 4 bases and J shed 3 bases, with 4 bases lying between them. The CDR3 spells CASSYFYEQYF. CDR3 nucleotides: TGTGCCAGCAGTTACTTCTACGAGCAGTACTTC. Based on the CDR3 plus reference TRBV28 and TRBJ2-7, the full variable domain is DVKVTQSSRYLVKRTGEKVFLECVQDMDHENMFWYRQDPGLGLRLIYFSYDVKMKEKGDIPEGYSVSREKKERFSLILESASTNQTSMYLCASSYFYEQYFGPGTRLTVT.

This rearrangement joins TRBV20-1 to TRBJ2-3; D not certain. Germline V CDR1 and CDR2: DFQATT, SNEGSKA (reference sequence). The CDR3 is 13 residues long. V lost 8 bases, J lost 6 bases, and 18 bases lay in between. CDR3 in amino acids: CSPRGGRSDTQYF. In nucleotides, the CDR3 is TGCAGTCCCCGCGGCGGACGCTCGGATACGCAGTATTTT.

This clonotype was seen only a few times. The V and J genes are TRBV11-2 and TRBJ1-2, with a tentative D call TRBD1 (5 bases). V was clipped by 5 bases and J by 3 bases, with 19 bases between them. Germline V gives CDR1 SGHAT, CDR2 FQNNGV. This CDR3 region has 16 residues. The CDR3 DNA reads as TGTGCCAGCAGCCCCCAGCGACGAGGGGAACACTATGGCTACACCTTC. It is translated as CASSPQRRGEHYGYTF.

The CDR3 reads CASSYSFQGLLNSPLHF. The CDR3 region has the DNA TGTGCCAGCAGTTACTCGTTCCAGGGGCTTTTAAATTCACCCCTCCACTTT. This chain links TRBV6-5 with TRBJ1-6; D possibly corresponds to TRBD1 (6 bases). V lost 0 bases and J lost 7, with 16 bases in between. The germline gives CDR1 MNHEY, CDR2 SVGAGI. This CDR3 is 17 amino acids long.

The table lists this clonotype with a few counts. CDR3 residues: CASGRGASEAFF. CDR3 sequence (DNA): TGTGCCAGTGGTCGGGGGGCGTCTGAAGCTTTCTTT. The chain employs TRBV19 and TRBJ1-1, with a possible D match to TRBD1 (6 bases). V was pared by 8 bases and J by 6 bases, with 13 bases between. Germline-derived CDR1 and CDR2 are LNHDA and SQIVND (reference sequence). This CDR3 is built from 12 residues.

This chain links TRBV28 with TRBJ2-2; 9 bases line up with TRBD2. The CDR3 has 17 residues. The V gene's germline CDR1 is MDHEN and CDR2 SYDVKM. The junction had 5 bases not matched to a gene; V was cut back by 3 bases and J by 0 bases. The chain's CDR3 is CASSFEAGGTNTGELFF. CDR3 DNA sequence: TGTGCCAGCAGTTTCGAGGCGGGAGGGACGAACACCGGGGAGCTGTTTTTT.

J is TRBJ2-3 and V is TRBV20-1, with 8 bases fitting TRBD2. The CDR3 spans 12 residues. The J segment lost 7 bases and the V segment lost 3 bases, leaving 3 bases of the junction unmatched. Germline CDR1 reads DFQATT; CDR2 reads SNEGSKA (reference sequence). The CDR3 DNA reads TGCAGTGCTAGCGGGGGGGTGAATACGCAGTATTTT. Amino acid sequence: CSASGGVNTQYF.

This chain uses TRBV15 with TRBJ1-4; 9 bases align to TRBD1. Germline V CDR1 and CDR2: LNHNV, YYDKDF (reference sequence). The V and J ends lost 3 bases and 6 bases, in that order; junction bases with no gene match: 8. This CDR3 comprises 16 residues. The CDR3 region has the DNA TGTGCCACCAGCAGCTGGGACAGGGTGGAGGATGAAAAACTGTTTTTT. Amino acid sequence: CATSSWDRVEDEKLFF. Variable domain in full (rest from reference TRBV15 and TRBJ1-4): DAMVIQNPRYQVTQFGKPVTLSCSQTLNHNVMYWYQQKSSQAPKLLFHYYDKDFNNEADTPDNFQSRRPNTSFCFLDIRSPGLGDTAMYLCATSSWDRVEDEKLFFGSGTQLSVL.

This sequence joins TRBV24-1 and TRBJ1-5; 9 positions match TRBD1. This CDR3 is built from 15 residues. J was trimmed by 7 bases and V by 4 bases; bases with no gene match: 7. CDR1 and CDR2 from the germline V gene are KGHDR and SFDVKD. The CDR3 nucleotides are TGTGCCACCAGTGACGGGACAGGGCGGGACCAGCCCCAGCATTTT. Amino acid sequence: CATSDGTGRDQPQHF.